This entry features one TCR beta chain sequence. Generated by immunoSEQ multiplex PCR, the TCRdb table keeps only in-frame clones and is missing some. The table shows some 100,000 clones, with around three quarters occurring only once. This sample stems from a study of control samples from healthy donors and cancer patients. Sequencing used blood. The source is a woman aged 25-40 years in good health.

This CDR3 is CASSLGDYGYTF. The CDR3 DNA follows: TGTGCCAGCAGCTTAGGGGACTATGGCTACACCTTC. The chain combines TRBV5-5 with TRBJ1-2; maybe TRBD1 (5 bases). The CDR3 sequence is 12 residues long. Germline V gene data show CDR1 as SGHKS and CDR2 as YYEKEE (reference sequence). The V gene lost 2 bases and the J gene lost 3 bases, with 5 bases spanning the gap.